The rows below give T cell receptor beta chains drawn from one sample of a study of CD8 T cells in Susac syndrome. A single record per CDR3 protein comes from TCRdb applying MiXCR to the immunoSEQ multiplex PCR reads. This sample has approximately 90,000 distinct CDR3 sequences, with 85% to 95% found just once. The sequencing sample was made of CD8+ T cells from PBMCs. These receptors came from a human donor in good health. Both conserved end residues are part of each CDR3. A D gene is named only where the DNA matches it firmly. Rows give clone size only sometimes, using once, few, many, or a class for an expanded clone.

D,size,V,J,CDR3,DNA
.,.,TRBV24-1,TRBJ2-1,CATSGGAGVGEQFF,TGTGCCACCAGTGGCGGGGCAGGGGTGGGTGAGCAGTTCTTC
TRBD1,.,TRBV29-1,TRBJ2-7,CSVRWTGSYEQYF,TGCAGCGTTCGGTGGACAGGGTCCTACGAGCAGTACTTC
.,.,TRBV7-2,TRBJ2-7,CASSQQPDTPSEQYF,TGTGCCAGCAGCCAACAACCTGACACCCCCTCCGAGCAGTACTTC
TRBD1,.,TRBV20-1,TRBJ2-1,CSAPTETGTIYNEQFF,TGCAGTGCCCCTACCGAGACAGGGACCATCTACAATGAGCAGTTCTTC
.,.,TRBV9,TRBJ2-3,CASSVDLARTDTQYF,TGTGCCAGCAGCGTAGACCTAGCGAGGACAGATACGCAGTATTTT
.,.,TRBV12-5,TRBJ2-7,CASVLFSGRGEQYF,TGTGCTAGTGTTTTGTTCTCGGGACGGGGCGAGCAGTACTTC
.,.,TRBV7-8,TRBJ2-2,CASTRGATGELFF,TGTGCCAGCACCCGGGGGGCTACCGGGGAGCTGTTTTTT
.,.,TRBV9,TRBJ1-2,CASSGSGGFYGYTF,TGTGCCAGCAGCGGATCTGGGGGATTCTATGGCTACACCTTC
TRBD1,.,TRBV7-9,TRBJ2-7,CASSPPQDRPLSYEQYF,TGTGCCAGCAGCCCTCCCCAGGACAGGCCTCTCTCCTACGAGCAGTACTTC
.,.,TRBV30,TRBJ1-4,CAWSVQGTNEKLFF,TGTGCCTGGAGTGTACAAGGTACTAATGAAAAACTGTTTTTT
TRBD2,.,TRBV15,TRBJ2-5,CATSYATGGFQETQYF,TGTGCCACCAGCTACGCAACGGGGGGTTTCCAAGAGACCCAGTACTTC
.,.,TRBV7-9,TRBJ1-1,CASSPLGGNTEAFF,TGTGCCAGCAGCCCATTGGGGGGGAACACTGAAGCTTTCTTT
TRBD1,.,TRBV7-6,TRBJ2-2,CASSLGQGRITGELFF,TGTGCCAGCAGCTTAGGACAGGGCCGAATCACCGGGGAGCTGTTTTTT
TRBD1,.,TRBV7-9,TRBJ1-6,CASSSAGQYNSPLHF,TGTGCCAGCAGCTCGGCGGGACAGTATAATTCACCCCTCCACTTT
.,.,TRBV6-1,TRBJ1-5,CASSEPDGGGNQPQHF,TGTGCCAGCAGTGAACCGGACGGGGGGGGCAATCAGCCCCAGCATTTT
.,.,TRBV5-1,TRBJ1-1,CASSFQGPNTEAFF,TGCGCCAGCAGCTTCCAGGGGCCGAACACTGAAGCTTTCTTT
TRBD2,.,TRBV10-3,TRBJ2-3,CAISDPDVRVSGTHGRDTQYF,TGTGCCATCAGTGACCCGGATGTTCGTGTTAGCGGGACGCACGGGAGAGATACGCAGTATTTT
TRBD1,.,TRBV29-1,TRBJ2-7,CSVRDSQQYF,TGCAGCGTTCGGGACAGTCAGCAGTACTTC
.,.,TRBV3-1,TRBJ2-7,CASGTGTRAYEQYF,TGTGCCAGCGGAACCGGGACAAGGGCTTACGAGCAGTACTTC
.,.,TRBV7-8,TRBJ2-1,CASHQGNEGEQFF,TGTGCCAGCCACCAGGGAAACGAGGGTGAGCAGTTCTTC
.,.,TRBV19,TRBJ2-7,CASSMGQEIPYEEQYF,TGTGCCAGTAGTATGGGTCAGGAAATACCCTACGAGGAGCAGTACTTC
.,.,TRBV6-4,TRBJ2-3,CASSDSTSDTQYF,TGTGCCAGCAGTGACTCGACTTCAGATACGCAGTATTTT
.,.,TRBV11-2,TRBJ2-7,CASSSDYEQYF,TGTGCCAGCAGCTCGGACTACGAGCAGTACTTC
.,few,TRBV20-1,TRBJ2-2,CSARPGTSTGELFF,TGCAGTGCTAGACCAGGGACATCGACCGGGGAGCTGTTTTTT
.,once,TRBV11-2,TRBJ1-2,CASSSRGGDYGYTF,TGTGCCAGCAGCTCCAGGGGCGGGGACTATGGCTACACCTTC